This entry lists 8 T cell receptor beta chains sequenced from one sample in a study of graft-versus-host responses after intestinal transplantation. Their antigen targets remain unknown. Only in-frame clones appear in the TCRdb table, and some are missing; sequencing was by immunoSEQ multiplex PCR. The profile shows tens of thousands of clones, about 92% of them singletons. The material sequenced was unstimulated CD8+ T cells sorted from spleen or lymph node cells, taken before intestinal transplant. These receptors were collected from a human donor who received an intestinal transplant.

The V gene is TRBV29-1, the J gene TRBJ2-7; D is possibly TRBD2 (5 bases). CDR1 and CDR2 from the germline V gene are SQVTM and ANQGSEA. The V gene lost 2 bases and the J gene lost 4 bases, with 12 bases spanning the gap. The CDR3 is made up of 13 amino acids. CDR3 sequence: CSVEWGENYEQYF. The CDR3, as DNA: TGCAGCGTTGAATGGGGAGAGAATTACGAGCAGTACTTC.

The V gene is TRBV6-6, the J gene TRBJ1-2; D possibly corresponds to TRBD1 (6 bases). The CDR3 has 11 amino acids. V gave up 6 bases and J gave up 8 bases, with 10 bases separating them. Germline V gives CDR1 MNHNY, CDR2 SVGAGI (reference sequence). This CDR3 reads CASSQGQGYTF. CDR3 sequence (DNA): TGTGCCAGCAGCCAGGGGCAGGGCTACACCTTC.

The chain recombines TRBV7-9 with TRBJ2-5, with TRBD2 matching over 10 bases. CDR3 length equals 18 residues. Germline V gene lookup returns CDR1 SEHNR and CDR2 FQNEAQ (reference sequence). The V segment lost 2 bases and the J segment 3 bases; nucleotides outside the gene matches: 12. CDR3 sequence reads: CASSLTLAGAIWEETQYF. Here the CDR3 DNA reads TGTGCCAGCAGCTTAACCCTAGCGGGGGCCATCTGGGAAGAGACCCAGTACTTC.

The chain has TRBV30 and TRBJ1-2; no clear D. V dropped 7 bases and J dropped 8 bases, with 14 bases sitting between them. Per germline, CDR1 GTSNPN and CDR2 SVGIG (reference sequence). The CDR3 runs to 11 residues. This CDR3 is CASVADMGYTF. CDR3 DNA sequence: TGTGCCTCAGTCGCGGATATGGGCTACACCTTC.

The gene calls are TRBV6-6 and TRBJ2-3; D might be TRBD2 (5 bases). The length of the CDR3 is 16 residues. The V end lost 2 bases, the J end lost 4 bases, and 16 bases lay between the germline ends. CDR1 MNHNY and CDR2 SVGAGI come from the germline V gene (reference sequence). This CDR3 is CASSYVVQEEADTQYF. The CDR3 DNA follows: TGTGCCAGCAGTTACGTAGTCCAGGAGGAAGCAGATACGCAGTATTTT.

The V and J genes are TRBV12-5 and TRBJ2-7; 7 bases are a match to TRBD1. V shed 5 bases and J 9 bases; nucleotides not matched to a gene: 19. The CDR3 contains 16 residues. The germline CDR1 and CDR2 sequences are LGHNT and FRNRAP. DNA for the CDR3: TGTGCTAGTGGTACCCCGACTGGACAGGAGCCTTATAGGCAGTACTTC. Translating gives CASGTPTGQEPYRQYF.

This chain uses TRBV20-1 with TRBJ2-1, with D tentatively TRBD2 (5 bases). The CDR3 is 11 amino acids. V was clipped by 6 bases and J by 9 bases, with 12 bases between them. CDR1 is DFQATT and CDR2 is SNEGSKA in the germline V gene (reference sequence). Here the CDR3 reads CSAFGLAEQFF. The CDR3 nucleotides read TGCAGTGCCTTTGGACTGGCTGAGCAGTTCTTC.

The chain uses TRBV7-8 and TRBJ1-5; the match to TRBD1 covers 9 bases. This CDR3 region has 16 residues. Germline V CDR1 and CDR2: SGHVS, FQNEAQ. V gave up 5 bases and J gave up 2 bases; unmatched junction bases: 7. In nucleotides, the CDR3 is TGTGCCAGCAGCCGAAGGACAGGGGAAGGCAATCAGCCCCAGCATTTT. Amino acids: CASSRRTGEGNQPQHF.